This T cell receptor (beta chain) was sequenced for a study of T cell changes during pregnancy in multiple sclerosis. Looked up from germline, CDR1 is SGHTA and CDR2 is FQGTGA. The CDR3 extends over 13 amino acids. J was trimmed by 5 bases and V by 8 bases; bases with no gene match: 5. The assay was immunoSEQ multiplex PCR, and TCRdb's table has in-frame clones only and misses some. The profile shows about 71,000 clones, around nine tenths of them singletons. The source material was CD8+ T cells from peripheral blood mononuclear cells, sampled before pregnancy. The receptor was derived from a female donor with multiple sclerosis, enrolled in a pregnancy study. This chain joins TRBV7-3 and TRBJ2-1; 8 bases are a match to TRBD1. CDR3 amino acids: CASSGGLDNEQFF. CDR3 in DNA: TGTGCCAGCTCAGGGGGCCTCGACAATGAGCAGTTCTTC.